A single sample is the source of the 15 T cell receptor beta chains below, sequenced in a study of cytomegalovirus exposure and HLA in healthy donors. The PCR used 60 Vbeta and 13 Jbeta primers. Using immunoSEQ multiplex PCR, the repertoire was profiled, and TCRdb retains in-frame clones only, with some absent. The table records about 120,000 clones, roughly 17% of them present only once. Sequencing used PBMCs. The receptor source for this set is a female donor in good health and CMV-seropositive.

As DNA, the CDR3 is TGTGCCAGCAGCTTGGGCTGGGCCACCACAGATACGCAGTATTTT. As protein: CASSLGWATTDTQYF. The genes are TRBV5-4 and TRBJ2-3; D is ambiguous. Trimming cost V 0 bases and J 2 bases, with 10 bases left between them. This CDR3 is 15 amino acids long. CDR1 is SGHNT and CDR2 is YYREEE in the germline V gene (reference sequence).

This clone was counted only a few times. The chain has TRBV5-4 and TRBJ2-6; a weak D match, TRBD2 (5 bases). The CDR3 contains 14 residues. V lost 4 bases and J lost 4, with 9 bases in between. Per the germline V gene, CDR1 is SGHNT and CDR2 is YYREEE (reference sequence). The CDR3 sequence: CASSPRGGANVLTF. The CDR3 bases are TGTGCCAGCAGCCCTCGGGGAGGGGCCAACGTCCTGACTTTC. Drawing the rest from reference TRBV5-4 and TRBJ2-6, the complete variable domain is ETGVTQSPTHLIKTRGQQVTLRCSSQSGHNTVSWYQQALGQGPQFIFQYYREEENGRGNFPPRFSGLQFPNYSSELNVNALELDDSALYLCASSPRGGANVLTFGAGSRLTVL.

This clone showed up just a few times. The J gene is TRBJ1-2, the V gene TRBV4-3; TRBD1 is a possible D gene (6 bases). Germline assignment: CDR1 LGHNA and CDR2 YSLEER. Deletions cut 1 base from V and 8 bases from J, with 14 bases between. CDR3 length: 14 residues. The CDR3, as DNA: TGCGCCAGCAGCCAAGGAGGGACAACGGGCGGCTACACCTTC. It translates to CASSQGGTTGGYTF.

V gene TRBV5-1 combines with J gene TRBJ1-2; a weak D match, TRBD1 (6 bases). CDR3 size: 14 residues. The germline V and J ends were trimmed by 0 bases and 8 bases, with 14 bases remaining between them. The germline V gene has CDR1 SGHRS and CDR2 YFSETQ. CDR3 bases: TGCGCCAGCAGCTTGGAGGCAGGGGAGAAAGGCTACACCTTC. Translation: CASSLEAGEKGYTF.

The CDR3 DNA reads as TGTGCCAGCAGTCCGATTATGGGCTCCGAAGAGAAGTACGAGCAGTACTTC. Translating gives CASSPIMGSEEKYEQYF. V usage is TRBV28 and J usage is TRBJ2-7; no reliable D call. CDR1 is MDHEN and CDR2 is SYDVKM in the germline V gene. V shed 5 bases and J shed 4 bases, with 24 bases lying between them. The CDR3 length is 17 residues.

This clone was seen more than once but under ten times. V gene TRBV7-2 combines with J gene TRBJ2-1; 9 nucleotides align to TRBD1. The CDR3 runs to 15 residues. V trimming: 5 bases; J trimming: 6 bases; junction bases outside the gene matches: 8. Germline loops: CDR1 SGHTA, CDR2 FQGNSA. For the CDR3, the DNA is TGTGCCAGCAGCCCGACAGGGGGTGGCGGCAATGAGCAGTTCTTC. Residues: CASSPTGGGGNEQFF. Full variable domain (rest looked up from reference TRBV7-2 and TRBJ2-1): GAGVSQSPSNKVTEKGKDVELRCDPISGHTALYWYRQSLGQGLEFLIYFQGNSAPDKSGLPSDRFSAERTGGSVSTLTIQRTQQEDSAVYLCASSPTGGGGNEQFFGPGTRLTVL.

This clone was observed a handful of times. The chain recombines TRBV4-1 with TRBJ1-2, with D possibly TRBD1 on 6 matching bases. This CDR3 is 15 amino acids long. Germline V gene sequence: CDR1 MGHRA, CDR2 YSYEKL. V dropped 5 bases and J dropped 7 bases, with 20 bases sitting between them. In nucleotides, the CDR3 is TGCGCCAGCAGCAGAGGGCCATCAGGGGAGGGTGGCTACACCTTC. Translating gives CASSRGPSGEGGYTF.

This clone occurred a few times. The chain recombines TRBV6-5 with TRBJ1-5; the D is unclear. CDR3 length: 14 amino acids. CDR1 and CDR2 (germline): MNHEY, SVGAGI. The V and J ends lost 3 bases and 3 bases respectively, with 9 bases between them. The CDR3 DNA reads TGTGCCAGCAGTTATGGTCCTAACAATCAGCCCCAGCATTTT. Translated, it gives CASSYGPNNQPQHF.

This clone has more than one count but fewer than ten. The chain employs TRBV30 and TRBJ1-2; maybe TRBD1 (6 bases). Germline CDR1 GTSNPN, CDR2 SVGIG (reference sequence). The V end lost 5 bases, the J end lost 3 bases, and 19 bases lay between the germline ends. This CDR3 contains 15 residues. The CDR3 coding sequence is TGTGCCTGGGCTCCCCTGGGGTCAGGGGACTATGGCTACACCTTC. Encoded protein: CAWAPLGSGDYGYTF.

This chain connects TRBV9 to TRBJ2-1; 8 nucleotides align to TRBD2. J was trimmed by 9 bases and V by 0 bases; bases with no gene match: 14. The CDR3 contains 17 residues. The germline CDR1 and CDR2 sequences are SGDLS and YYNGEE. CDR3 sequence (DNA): TGTGCCAGCAGCGTAGGATCGGCGGGAGGTAAGGTTGGTGAGCAGTTCTTC. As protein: CASSVGSAGGKVGEQFF.

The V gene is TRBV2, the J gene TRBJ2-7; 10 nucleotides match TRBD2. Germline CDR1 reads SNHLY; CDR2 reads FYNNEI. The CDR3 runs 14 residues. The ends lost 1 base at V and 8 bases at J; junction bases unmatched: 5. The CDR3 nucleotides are TGTGCCAGCAGTGAAGGGAATAGCGGGAGGAAGCAGTACTTC. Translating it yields CASSEGNSGRKQYF.

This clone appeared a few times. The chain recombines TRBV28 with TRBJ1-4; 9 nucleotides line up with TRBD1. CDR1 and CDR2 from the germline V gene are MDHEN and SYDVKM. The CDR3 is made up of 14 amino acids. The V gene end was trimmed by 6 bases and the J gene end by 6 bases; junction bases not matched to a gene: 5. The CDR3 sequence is CASSPGTGYEKLFF. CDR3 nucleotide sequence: TGTGCCAGCAGCCCCGGGACAGGGTATGAAAAACTGTTTTTT.

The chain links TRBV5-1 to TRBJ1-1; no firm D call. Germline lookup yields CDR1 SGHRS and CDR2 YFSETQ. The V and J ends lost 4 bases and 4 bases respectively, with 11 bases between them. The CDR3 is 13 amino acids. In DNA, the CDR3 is TGCGCCAGCAGCACAGACGGTTTCACTGAAGCTTTCTTT. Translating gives CASSTDGFTEAFF.

The CDR3 DNA reads as TGTGCCAGCAGCCCCCAACAGGGGGCCACTGAAGCTTTCTTT. Translated, it gives CASSPQQGATEAFF. This chain links TRBV9 with TRBJ1-1; TRBD1 matches 9 bases. J gave up 4 bases and V 4 bases, and 5 bases lay outside the gene matches. This CDR3 has 14 amino acids. Germline V lookup: CDR1 SGDLS, CDR2 YYNGEE.

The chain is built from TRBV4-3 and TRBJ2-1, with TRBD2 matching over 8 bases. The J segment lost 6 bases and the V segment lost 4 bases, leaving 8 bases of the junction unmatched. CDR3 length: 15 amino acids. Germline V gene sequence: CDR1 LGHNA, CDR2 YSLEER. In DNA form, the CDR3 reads TGCGCCAGCAGCCCCCACCCCGGGACTAGCAATGAGCAGTTCTTC. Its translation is CASSPHPGTSNEQFF.